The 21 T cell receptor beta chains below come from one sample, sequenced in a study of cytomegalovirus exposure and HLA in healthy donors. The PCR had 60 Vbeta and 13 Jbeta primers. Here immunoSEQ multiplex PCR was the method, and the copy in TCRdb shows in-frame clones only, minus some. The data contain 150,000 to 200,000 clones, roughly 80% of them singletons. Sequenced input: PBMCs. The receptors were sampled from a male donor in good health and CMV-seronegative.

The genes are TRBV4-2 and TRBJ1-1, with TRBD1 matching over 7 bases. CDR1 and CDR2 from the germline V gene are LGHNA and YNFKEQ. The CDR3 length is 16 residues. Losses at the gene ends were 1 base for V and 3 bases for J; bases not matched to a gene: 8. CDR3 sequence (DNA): TGTGCCAGCAGCCAAGGACAGGGCGTCGAGTACACTGAAGCTTTCTTT. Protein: CASSQGQGVEYTEAFF.

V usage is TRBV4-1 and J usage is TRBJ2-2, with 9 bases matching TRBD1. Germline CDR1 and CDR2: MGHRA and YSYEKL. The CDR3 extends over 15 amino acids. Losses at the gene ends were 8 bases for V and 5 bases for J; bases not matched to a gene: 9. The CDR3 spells CASHPRTGATGELFF. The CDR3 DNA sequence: TGCGCCAGCCACCCCCGGACAGGGGCTACCGGGGAGCTGTTTTTT.

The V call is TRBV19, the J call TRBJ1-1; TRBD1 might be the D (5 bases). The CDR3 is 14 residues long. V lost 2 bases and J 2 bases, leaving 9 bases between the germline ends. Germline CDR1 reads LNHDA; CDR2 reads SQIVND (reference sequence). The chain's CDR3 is CASSIIWGNTEAFF. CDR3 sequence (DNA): TGTGCCAGTAGTATAATTTGGGGCAACACTGAAGCTTTCTTT.

The CDR3 here is CATSKQGMATDTQYF. Written as DNA, the CDR3 is TGTGCCACCAGCAAACAGGGAATGGCCACAGATACGCAGTATTTT. The rearrangement joins TRBV15 to TRBJ2-3; D possibly corresponds to TRBD1 (6 bases). The CDR3 covers 15 residues. V gave up 4 bases and J gave up 2 bases, with 13 bases separating them. Germline V gives CDR1 LNHNV, CDR2 YYDKDF (reference sequence).

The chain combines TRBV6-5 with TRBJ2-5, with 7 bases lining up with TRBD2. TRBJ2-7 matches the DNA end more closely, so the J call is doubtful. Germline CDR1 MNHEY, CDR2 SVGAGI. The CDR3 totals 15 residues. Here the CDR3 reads CASSYDRGSSNEQYF. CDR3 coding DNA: TGTGCCAGCAGTTACGATCGCGGGAGTTCGAACGAGCAGTACTTC.

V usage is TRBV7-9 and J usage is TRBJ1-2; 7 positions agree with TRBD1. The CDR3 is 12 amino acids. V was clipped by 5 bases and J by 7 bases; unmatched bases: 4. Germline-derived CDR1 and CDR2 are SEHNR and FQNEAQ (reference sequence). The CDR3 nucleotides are TGTGCCAGCAGCCGGACAGGTTTTGGCTACACCTTC. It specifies CASSRTGFGYTF.

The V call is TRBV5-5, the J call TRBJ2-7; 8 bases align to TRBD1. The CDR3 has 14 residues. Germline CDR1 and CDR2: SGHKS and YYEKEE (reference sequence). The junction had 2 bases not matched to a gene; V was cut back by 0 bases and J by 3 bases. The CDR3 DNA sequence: TGTGCCAGCAGCTTGGGGACAGGGAACTACGAGCAGTACTTC. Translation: CASSLGTGNYEQYF. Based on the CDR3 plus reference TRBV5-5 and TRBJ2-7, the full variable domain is DAGVTQSPTHLIKTRGQQVTLRCSPISGHKSVSWYQQVLGQGPQFIFQYYEKEERGRGNFPDRFSARQFPNYSSELNVNALLLGDSALYLCASSLGTGNYEQYFGPGTRLTVT.

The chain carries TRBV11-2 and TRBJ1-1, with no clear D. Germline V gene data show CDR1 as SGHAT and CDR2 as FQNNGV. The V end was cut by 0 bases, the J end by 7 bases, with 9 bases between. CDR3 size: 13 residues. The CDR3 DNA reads TGTGCCAGCAGCTTAGATAGGACTCGTGAAGCTTTCTTT. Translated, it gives CASSLDRTREAFF.

The CDR3 protein is CASRPPGGGSADTQYF. CDR3 bases: TGTGCCAGTAGACCCCCAGGCGGGGGGAGCGCAGATACGCAGTATTTT. V gene TRBV19 combines with J gene TRBJ2-3; 8 bases map to TRBD2. The CDR3 contains 16 residues. CDR1 is LNHDA and CDR2 is SQIVND in the germline V gene (reference sequence). Trimming removed 6 bases from V and 4 bases from J; junction bases left unmatched: 12.

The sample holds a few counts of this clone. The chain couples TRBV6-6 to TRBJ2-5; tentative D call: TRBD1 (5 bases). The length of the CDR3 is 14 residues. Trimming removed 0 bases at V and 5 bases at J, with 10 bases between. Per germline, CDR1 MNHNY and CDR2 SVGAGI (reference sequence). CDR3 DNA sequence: TGTGCCAGCAGTTACTCCCAGGGTCGGGAGACCCAGTACTTC. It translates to CASSYSQGRETQYF.

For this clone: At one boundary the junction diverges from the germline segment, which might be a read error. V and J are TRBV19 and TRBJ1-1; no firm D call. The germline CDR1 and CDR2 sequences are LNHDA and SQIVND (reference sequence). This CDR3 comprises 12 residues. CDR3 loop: CASTREKFSVYF. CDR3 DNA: TGTGCCAGTACCCGCGAGAAGTTCTCGGTCTACTTT.

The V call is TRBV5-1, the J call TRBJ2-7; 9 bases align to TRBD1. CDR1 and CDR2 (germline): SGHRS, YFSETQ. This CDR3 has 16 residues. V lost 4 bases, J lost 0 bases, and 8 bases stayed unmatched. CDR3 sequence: CASSPLGQGSSYEQYF. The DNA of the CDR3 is TGCGCCAGCAGCCCTCTGGGACAGGGTAGCTCCTACGAGCAGTACTTC.

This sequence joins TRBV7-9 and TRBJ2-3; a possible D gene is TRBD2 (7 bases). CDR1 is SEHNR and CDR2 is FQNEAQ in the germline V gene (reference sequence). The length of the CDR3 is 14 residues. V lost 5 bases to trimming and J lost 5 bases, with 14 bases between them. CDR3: CASSLGGPRDTQYF. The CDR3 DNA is TGTGCCAGCAGCCTCGGGGGGCCTCGAGATACGCAGTATTTT. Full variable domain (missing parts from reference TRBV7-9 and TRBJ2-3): DTGVSQNPRHKITKRGQNVTFRCDPISEHNRLYWYRQTLGQGPEFLTYFQNEAQLEKSRLLSDRFSAERPKGSFSTLEIQRTEQGDSAMYLCASSLGGPRDTQYFGPGTRLTVL.

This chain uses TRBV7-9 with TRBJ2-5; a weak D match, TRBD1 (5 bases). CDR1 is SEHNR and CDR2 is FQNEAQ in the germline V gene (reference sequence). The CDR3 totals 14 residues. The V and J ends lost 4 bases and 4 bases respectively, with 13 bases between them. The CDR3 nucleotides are TGTGCCAGCAGCTGGGGCGGAGCTAGAGAGACCCAGTACTTC. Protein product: CASSWGGARETQYF.

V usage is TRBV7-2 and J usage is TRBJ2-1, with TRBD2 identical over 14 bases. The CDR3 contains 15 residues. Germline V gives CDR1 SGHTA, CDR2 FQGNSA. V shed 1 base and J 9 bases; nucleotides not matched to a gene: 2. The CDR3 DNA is TGTGCCAGCAGCTTAGGACTAGCGGGAGGGCGTGAGCAGTTCTTC. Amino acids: CASSLGLAGGREQFF.

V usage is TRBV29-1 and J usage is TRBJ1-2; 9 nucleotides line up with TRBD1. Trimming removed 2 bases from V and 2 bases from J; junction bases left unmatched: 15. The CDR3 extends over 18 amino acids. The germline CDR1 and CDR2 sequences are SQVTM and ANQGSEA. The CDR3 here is CSVETGTGIRGVNYGYTF. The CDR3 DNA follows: TGCAGCGTTGAAACCGGGACAGGGATTCGAGGGGTAAACTATGGCTACACCTTC.

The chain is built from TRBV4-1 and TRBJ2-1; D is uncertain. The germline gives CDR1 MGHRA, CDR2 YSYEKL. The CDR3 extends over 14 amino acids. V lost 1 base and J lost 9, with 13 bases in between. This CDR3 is CASSQVAVKIEQFF. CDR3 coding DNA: TGCGCCAGCAGCCAAGTGGCAGTCAAAATTGAGCAGTTCTTC.

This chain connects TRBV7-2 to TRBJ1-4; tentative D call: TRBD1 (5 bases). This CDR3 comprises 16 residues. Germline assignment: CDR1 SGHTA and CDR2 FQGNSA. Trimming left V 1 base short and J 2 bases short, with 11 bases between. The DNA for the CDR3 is TGTGCCAGCAGCTTAGGAGGGGCGGGGACTAATGAAAAACTGTTTTTT. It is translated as CASSLGGAGTNEKLFF.

The CDR3 is CASSSPGGGTGELFF. The CDR3 coding sequence is TGTGCCAGCAGTTCCCCTGGGGGGGGTACCGGGGAGCTGTTTTTT. The V and J genes are TRBV6-5 and TRBJ2-2, with 7 bases aligning to TRBD2. The CDR3 has 15 amino acids. Germline V gives CDR1 MNHEY, CDR2 SVGAGI. Trimming removed 4 bases from V and 5 bases from J; junction bases left unmatched: 7.

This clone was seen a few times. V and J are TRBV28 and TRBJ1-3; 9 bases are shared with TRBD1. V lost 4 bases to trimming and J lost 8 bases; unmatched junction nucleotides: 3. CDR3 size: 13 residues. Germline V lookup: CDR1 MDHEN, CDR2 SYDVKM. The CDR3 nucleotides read TGTGCCAGCAGTTCGGGACAGGGCTACACCATATATTTT. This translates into CASSSGQGYTIYF.

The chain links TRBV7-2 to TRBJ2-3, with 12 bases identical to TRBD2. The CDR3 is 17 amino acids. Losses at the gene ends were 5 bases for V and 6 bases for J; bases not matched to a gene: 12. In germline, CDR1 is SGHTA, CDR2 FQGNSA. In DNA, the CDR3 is TGTGCCAGCAGCCAATCTAGCGGGAGGGCACCGCGGGATACGCAGTATTTT. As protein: CASSQSSGRAPRDTQYF.